The 2 T cell receptor beta chains reported below all come from one sample, sequenced in a study of beta chain features in type 1 diabetes. Regarding the study as a whole: Shortening that was moderate but significant affected the TCRB CDR3s of Type 1 diabetes patients in all four CD4+ subsets.

For these receptors, no antigen is known. Since all of the isolated RNA was reverse transcribed, expressed TCRB transcripts were what got sequenced. Clones were read by immunoSEQ multiplex PCR, and TCRdb kept only the in-frame ones, dropping some. The table includes tens of thousands of clones, approximately 52% detected once. The source material was Tregs from blood. Every receptor here comes from a woman between 40 and 50 years old with type 1 diabetes.

The sample holds a few counts of this clone. The CDR3 DNA follows: TGTGCCAGCAGCCAAAGGACAGGGGGCATAGCGTACTTC. It encodes CASSQRTGGIAYF. This sequence joins TRBV7-2 and TRBJ2-7, with 11 bases lining up with TRBD1. The CDR3 is made up of 13 amino acids. Per germline, CDR1 SGHTA and CDR2 FQGNSA. The V gene end was trimmed by 5 bases and the J gene end by 12 bases; junction bases not matched to a gene: 9.

The chain uses TRBV7-9 and TRBJ1-1, with D hard to call. Trimming shortened V by 1 base and J by 8 bases, and 11 bases separated the two germline ends. Germline lookup yields CDR1 SEHNR and CDR2 FQNEAQ (reference sequence). The CDR3 loop spans 13 amino acids. CDR3: CASSLDRGREAFF. The CDR3 DNA reads as TGTGCCAGCAGCTTAGATCGAGGGCGGGAAGCTTTCTTT.